This TCR beta chain was captured by sequencing in a study of Ad26.COV2.S vaccination and SARS-CoV-2 variants. In the study overall: Ad26.COV2.S given intramuscularly, once or twice 56 days apart.

Sample treatment: roughly 18 received Ad26.COV2.S at low or high dose, single or two shots; 5 received placebo; per-sample allocation not given. On day 63 after the first injection, vaccine and placebo recipients gave samples. An adult donor aged 18-55 years was enrolled in Boston. Notes on this clone: Its antigen is undetermined.

This table comes from immunoSEQ multiplex PCR, and its TCRdb copy is limited to in-frame clones, with some not included. The sample shows hundreds of thousands of clones, about 90% of them seen only once. Study-wide findings and caveats: Vaccine and placebo recipients had similar non-spike TCR breadth.

The CDR3 runs 14 residues. Germline CDR1 and CDR2: MNHEY and SVGEGT. The V gene lost 0 bases and the J gene lost 3 bases, with 9 bases spanning the gap. The genes are TRBV6-2 or TRBV6-3 and TRBJ2-7; D ambiguous. The specimen was peripheral blood, collected in a trial of Ad26.COV2.S vaccine versus placebo. This sequence was found in a person aged 18-65 years who received the Ad26.COV2.S COVID-19 vaccine or a placebo. Written as DNA, the CDR3 is TGTGCCAGCAGTTACTCGAAGGTCCTCTACGAGCAGTACTTC. As protein: CASSYSKVLYEQYF.